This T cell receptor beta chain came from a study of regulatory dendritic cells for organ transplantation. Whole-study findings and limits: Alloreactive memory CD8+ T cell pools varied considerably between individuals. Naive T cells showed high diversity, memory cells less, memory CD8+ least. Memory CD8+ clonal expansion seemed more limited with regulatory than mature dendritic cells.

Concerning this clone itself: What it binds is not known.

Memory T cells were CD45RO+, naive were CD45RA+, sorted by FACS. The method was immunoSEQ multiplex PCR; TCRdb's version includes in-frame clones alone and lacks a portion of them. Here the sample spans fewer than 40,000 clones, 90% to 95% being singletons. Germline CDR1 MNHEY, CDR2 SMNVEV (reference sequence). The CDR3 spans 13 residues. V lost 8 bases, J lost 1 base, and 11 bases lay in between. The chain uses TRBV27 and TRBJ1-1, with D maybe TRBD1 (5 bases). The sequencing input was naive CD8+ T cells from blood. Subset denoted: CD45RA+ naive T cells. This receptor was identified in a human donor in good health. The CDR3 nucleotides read TGTGCCAGCGGCTCAGGGAGGAACACTGAAGCTTTCTTT. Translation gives CASGSGRNTEAFF.